This T cell receptor (beta chain) was captured by sequencing in a study of cytomegalovirus exposure and HLA in healthy donors. General study results and limits: One variant, a missense change in DCLRE1C, was linked in a later analysis to TCR beta V- and J-gene trimming. The classifier reportedly diagnosed cytomegalovirus status with high sensitivity and specificity. According to the study, some 160 TCR beta chains were cytomegalovirus-associated.

The PCR contained 60 Vbeta and 13 Jbeta primers. Generated by immunoSEQ multiplex PCR, the TCRdb table keeps only in-frame clones and is missing some. The sample records hundreds of thousands of clones, 82% being singletons. As concerns this clone: Its antigen is still unknown. This same CDR3 is encoded by further DNA sequences in the sample.

Germline V CDR1 and CDR2: SGHVS, FQNEAQ. The CDR3 length is 12 residues. The V end was cut by 3 bases, the J end by 3 bases, with 6 bases between. V usage is TRBV7-8 and J usage is TRBJ2-7; no clear D gene. The source material was PBMCs. This clonotype originated in a man aged 35 to 55 in good health and CMV-seropositive. In DNA form, the CDR3 reads TGTGCCAGCAGCTTGTCGAGCTACGAGCAGTACTTC. Its translation is CASSLSSYEQYF. The full variable domain, its missing parts supplied by reference TRBV7-8 and TRBJ2-7, is GAGVSQSPRYKVAKRGQDVALRCDPISGHVSLFWYQQALGQGPEFLTYFQNEAQLDKSGLPSDRFFAERPEGSVSTLKIQRTQQEDSAVYLCASSLSSYEQYFGPGTRLTVT.